A selection of T cell receptor beta chains follows, all from one sample in a study of shared clonotypes between healthy human individuals. Here immunoSEQ multiplex PCR was the method, and the copy in TCRdb shows in-frame clones only, minus some. The table has millions of clones, roughly 95% seen once. The material sequenced was naive CD8+ T cells sorted from blood. Source of these receptors: a man younger than 30 in good health. Each CDR3 is given with its conserved first and last residue. The order of the fields is J gene, V gene, D gene, clone size, CDR3 protein, CDR3 DNA. A D gene is named only where the DNA matches it firmly. Clone size is stated in some rows and not others, as once, few, many or a class when expanded.

TRBJ2-6 | TRBV4-1 | . | . | CASSQDRASGANVLTF | TGCGCCAGCAGCCAAGACAGGGCCTCTGGGGCCAACGTCCTGACTTTC
TRBJ2-3 | TRBV2 | . | . | CASSESATHTDTQYF | TGTGCCAGCAGTGAATCTGCGACGCACACAGATACGCAGTATTTT
TRBJ2-3 | TRBV6-6 | . | . | CASTPGDTQYF | TGTGCCAGCACCCCGGGGGATACGCAGTATTTT
TRBJ2-7 | TRBV2 | TRBD2 | . | CASSDGLAGGPPEQYF | TGTGCCAGCAGTGACGGACTAGCGGGAGGGCCTCCCGAGCAGTACTTC
TRBJ2-7 | TRBV7-9 | . | once | CASSLSAGRAYEQYF | TGTGCCAGCAGCTTGTCAGCCGGGAGAGCCTACGAGCAGTACTTC
TRBJ2-7 | TRBV14 | . | once | CASSQRLKLSSEQYF | TGTGCCAGCAGCCAACGACTCAAACTGAGCTCCGAGCAGTACTTC
TRBJ2-7 | TRBV4-1 | . | . | CASSQDRRGGEQYF | TGCGCCAGCAGCCAAGATCGGCGCGGCGGCGAGCAGTACTTC
TRBJ2-7 | TRBV19 | . | . | CASRPAASFGEQYF | TGTGCCAGTAGACCGGCGGCCTCCTTCGGGGAGCAGTACTTC
TRBJ2-2 | TRBV7-9 | TRBD1 | . | CASTSGGQGNTGELFF | TGTGCCAGCACCTCTGGGGGACAGGGGAACACCGGGGAGCTGTTTTTT
TRBJ1-2 | TRBV27 | . | . | CASSWSEGYGYTF | TGTGCCAGCAGTTGGTCTGAGGGCTATGGCTACACCTTC
TRBJ2-1 | TRBV19 | . | . | CASSTQGFYNEQFF | TGTGCCAGTAGTACCCAGGGATTCTACAATGAGCAGTTCTTC
TRBJ1-2 | TRBV14 | TRBD1 | . | CASSQDQGEDYGYTF | TGTGCCAGCAGCCAAGATCAGGGGGAGGACTATGGCTACACCTTC
TRBJ2-1 | TRBV11-2 | . | . | CASSLEGGYNEQFF | TGTGCCAGCAGCTTAGAAGGAGGGTACAATGAGCAGTTCTTC
TRBJ2-2 | TRBV11-3 | . | . | CASRTSSGSYGGELFF | TGTGCCAGCAGGACTAGTTCCGGGAGTTATGGCGGGGAGCTGTTTTTT
TRBJ1-4 | TRBV4-1 | TRBD1 | . | CASSSGQGIWLANEKLFF | TGCGCCAGCAGCTCGGGACAGGGTATTTGGTTAGCTAATGAAAAACTGTTTTTT
TRBJ2-1 | TRBV2 | . | . | CASSAGRGSYNEQFF | TGTGCCAGCAGTGCTGGTAGAGGCTCCTACAATGAGCAGTTCTTC
TRBJ2-2 | TRBV5-6 | TRBD1 | . | CASRTGPNTGELFF | TGTGCCAGCAGGACAGGGCCGAACACCGGGGAGCTGTTTTTT
TRBJ2-7 | TRBV28 | TRBD1 | . | CASSTVQQGKYEQYF | TGTGCCAGCTCAACGGTCCAACAGGGGAAATACGAGCAGTACTTC
TRBJ2-7 | TRBV15 | TRBD2 | . | CATSSGTSSLYEQYF | TGTGCCACCAGCAGCGGGACTAGCAGCCTCTACGAGCAGTACTTC
TRBJ1-2 | TRBV19 | . | few | CASYNYGYTF | TGTGCCTCCTATAACTATGGCTACACCTTC
TRBJ1-2 | TRBV7-9 | TRBD1 | . | CASSSTTGAGYGYTF | TGTGCCAGCAGCTCAACGACAGGGGCCGGCTATGGCTACACCTTC
TRBJ2-7 | TRBV2 | TRBD1 | . | CASSPTASFRTGDSEQYF | TGTGCCAGCAGCCCAACAGCCTCTTTTCGGACAGGGGATAGCGAGCAGTACTTC
TRBJ2-7 | TRBV18 | TRBD2 | . | CASSPPNSGTYEQYF | TGTGCCAGCTCACCACCGAATAGCGGGACCTACGAGCAGTACTTC
TRBJ1-1 | TRBV4-1 | . | . | CASRPPRGGSTEAFF | TGCGCCAGCAGGCCCCCAAGGGGGGGAAGCACTGAAGCTTTCTTT
TRBJ2-5 | TRBV27 | . | . | CANPEETQYF | TGTGCCAACCCGGAAGAGACCCAGTACTTC
TRBJ2-5 | TRBV28 | . | many | CASQTRPQETQYF | TGTGCCAGCCAAACTCGCCCCCAAGAGACCCAGTACTTC
TRBJ2-1 | TRBV11-2 | . | . | CASTSGLLAYNEQFF | TGTGCCAGCACTTCTGGACTACTCGCCTACAATGAGCAGTTCTTC
TRBJ2-7 | TRBV6-7 | TRBD1 | . | CASSYPGQSSYEQYF | TGTGCCAGCAGTTACCCGGGACAGAGCTCCTACGAGCAGTACTTC